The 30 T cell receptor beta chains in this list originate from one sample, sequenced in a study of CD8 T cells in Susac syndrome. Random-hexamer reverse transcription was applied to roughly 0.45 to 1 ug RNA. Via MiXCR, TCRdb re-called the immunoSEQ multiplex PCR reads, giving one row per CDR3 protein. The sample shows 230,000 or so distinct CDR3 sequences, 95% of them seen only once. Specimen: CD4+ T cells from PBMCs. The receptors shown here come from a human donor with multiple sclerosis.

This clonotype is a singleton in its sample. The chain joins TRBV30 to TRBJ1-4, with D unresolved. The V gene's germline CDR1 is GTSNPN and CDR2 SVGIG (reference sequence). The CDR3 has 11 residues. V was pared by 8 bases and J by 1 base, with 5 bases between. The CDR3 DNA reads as TGTGCCGGCGGAACTAATGAAAAACTGTTTTTT. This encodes CAGGTNEKLFF.

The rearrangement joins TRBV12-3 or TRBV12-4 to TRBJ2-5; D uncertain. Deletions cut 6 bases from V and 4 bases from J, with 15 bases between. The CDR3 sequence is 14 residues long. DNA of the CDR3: TGTGCCAGCAGCCGGCACTGGGCAGGAGAGACCCAGTACTTC. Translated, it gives CASSRHWAGETQYF.

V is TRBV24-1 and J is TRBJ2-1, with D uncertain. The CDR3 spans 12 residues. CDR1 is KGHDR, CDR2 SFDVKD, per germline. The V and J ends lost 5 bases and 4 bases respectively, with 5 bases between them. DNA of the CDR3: TGTGCCACCAGTGCCGGATACAATGAGCAGTTCTTC. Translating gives CATSAGYNEQFF.

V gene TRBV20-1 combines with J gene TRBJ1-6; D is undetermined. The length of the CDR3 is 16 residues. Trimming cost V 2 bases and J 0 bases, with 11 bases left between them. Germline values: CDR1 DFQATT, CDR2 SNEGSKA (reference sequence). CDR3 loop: CSARIIQSSYNSPLHF. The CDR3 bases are TGCAGTGCTAGAATAATTCAGAGCTCCTATAATTCACCCCTCCACTTT.

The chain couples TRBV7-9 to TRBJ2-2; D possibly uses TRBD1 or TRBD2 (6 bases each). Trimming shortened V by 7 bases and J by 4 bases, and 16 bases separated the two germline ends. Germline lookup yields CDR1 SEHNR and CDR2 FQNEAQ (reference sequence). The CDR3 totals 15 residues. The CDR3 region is CASTNTGASTGELFF. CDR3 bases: TGTGCCAGCACCAACACGGGGGCTAGCACCGGGGAGCTGTTTTTT.

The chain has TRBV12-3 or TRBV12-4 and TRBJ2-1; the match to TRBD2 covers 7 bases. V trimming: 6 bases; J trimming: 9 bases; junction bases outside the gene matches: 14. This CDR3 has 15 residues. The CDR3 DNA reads TGTGCCAGCAGAACCCTTGGGGGAGGGATGTCTGAGCAGTTCTTC. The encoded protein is CASRTLGGGMSEQFF.

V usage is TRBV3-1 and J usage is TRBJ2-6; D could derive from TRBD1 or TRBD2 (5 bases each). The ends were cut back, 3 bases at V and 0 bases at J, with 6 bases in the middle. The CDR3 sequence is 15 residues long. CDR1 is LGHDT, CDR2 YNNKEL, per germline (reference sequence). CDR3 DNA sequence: TGTGCCAGCAGCCAGAGGGGCTCTGGGGCCAACGTCCTGACTTTC. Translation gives CASSQRGSGANVLTF. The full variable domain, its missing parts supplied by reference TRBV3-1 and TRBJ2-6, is DTAVSQTPKYLVTQMGNDKSIKCEQNLGHDTMYWYKQDSKKFLKIMFSYNNKELIINETVPNRFSPKSPDKAHLNLHINSLELGDSAVYFCASSQRGSGANVLTFGAGSRLTVL.

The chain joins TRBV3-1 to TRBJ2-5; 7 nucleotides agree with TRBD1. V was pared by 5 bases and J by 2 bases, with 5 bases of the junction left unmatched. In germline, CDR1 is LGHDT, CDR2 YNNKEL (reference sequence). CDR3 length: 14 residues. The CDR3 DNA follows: TGTGCCAGCAGCAACCGGGGACAGCAAGAGACCCAGTACTTC. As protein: CASSNRGQQETQYF.

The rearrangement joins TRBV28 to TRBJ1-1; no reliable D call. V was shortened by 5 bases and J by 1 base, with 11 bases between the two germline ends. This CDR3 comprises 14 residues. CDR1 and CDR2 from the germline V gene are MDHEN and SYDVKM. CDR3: CASSLSGKNTEAFF. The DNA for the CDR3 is TGTGCCAGCAGTCTCTCCGGAAAGAACACTGAAGCTTTCTTT.

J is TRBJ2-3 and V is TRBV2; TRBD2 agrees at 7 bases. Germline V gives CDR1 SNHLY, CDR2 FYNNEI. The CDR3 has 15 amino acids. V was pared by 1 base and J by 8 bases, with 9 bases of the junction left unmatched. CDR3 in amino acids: CASSEEGGRIGTQYF. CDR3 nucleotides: TGTGCCAGCAGTGAAGAGGGCGGGAGAATCGGTACGCAGTATTTT.

CDR3 protein: CASSPPTGPNEQYF. The CDR3 nucleotides read TGTGCCAGCAGCCCGCCGACAGGCCCAAACGAGCAGTACTTC. The gene calls are TRBV7-9 and TRBJ2-7; D perhaps matches TRBD1 (6 bases). The CDR3 runs 14 residues. Per the germline V gene, CDR1 is SEHNR and CDR2 is FQNEAQ (reference sequence). V dropped 5 bases and J dropped 5 bases, with 16 bases sitting between them. Complete variable domain (other parts from reference TRBV7-9 and TRBJ2-7): DTGVSQNPRHKITKRGQNVTFRCDPISEHNRLYWYRQTLGQGPEFLTYFQNEAQLEKSRLLSDRFSAERPKGSFSTLEIQRTEQGDSAMYLCASSPPTGPNEQYFGPGTRLTVT.

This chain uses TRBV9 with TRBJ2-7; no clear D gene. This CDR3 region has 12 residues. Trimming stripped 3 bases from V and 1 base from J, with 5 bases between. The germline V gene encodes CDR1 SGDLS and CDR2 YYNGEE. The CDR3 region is CASSGPSYEQYF. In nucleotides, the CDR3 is TGTGCCAGCAGCGGGCCATCCTACGAGCAGTACTTC.

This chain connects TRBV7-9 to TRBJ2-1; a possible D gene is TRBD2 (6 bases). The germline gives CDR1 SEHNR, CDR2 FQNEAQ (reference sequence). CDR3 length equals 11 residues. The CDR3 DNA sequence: TGTGCGGCCTCATCTAGCGCCGAGCAGTTCTTC. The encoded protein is CAASSSAEQFF.

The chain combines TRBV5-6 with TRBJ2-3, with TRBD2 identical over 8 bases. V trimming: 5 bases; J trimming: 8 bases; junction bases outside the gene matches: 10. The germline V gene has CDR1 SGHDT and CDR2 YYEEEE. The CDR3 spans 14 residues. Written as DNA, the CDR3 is TGTGCCAGCAGTCCAGGGACTAGTGTCGTTACGCAGTATTTT. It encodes CASSPGTSVVTQYF.

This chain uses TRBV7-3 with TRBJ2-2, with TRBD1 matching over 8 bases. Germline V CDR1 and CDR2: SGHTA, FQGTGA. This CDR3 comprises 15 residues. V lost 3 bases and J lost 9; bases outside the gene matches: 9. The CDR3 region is CASSFGTGRSRELFF. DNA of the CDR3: TGTGCCAGCAGCTTCGGGACAGGCCGATCAAGGGAGCTGTTTTTT.

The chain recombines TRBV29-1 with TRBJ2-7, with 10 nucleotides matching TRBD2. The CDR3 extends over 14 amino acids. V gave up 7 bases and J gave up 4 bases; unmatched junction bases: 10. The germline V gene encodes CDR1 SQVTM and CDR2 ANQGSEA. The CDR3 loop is CSALSGRSGYEQYF. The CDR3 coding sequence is TGCAGCGCCCTTAGCGGGAGGAGTGGTTACGAGCAGTACTTC.

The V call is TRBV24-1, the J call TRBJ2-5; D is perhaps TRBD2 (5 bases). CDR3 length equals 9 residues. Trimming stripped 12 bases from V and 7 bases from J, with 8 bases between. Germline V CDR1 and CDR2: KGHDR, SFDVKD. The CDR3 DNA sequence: TGTGCCCCCCGGGGGACCCAGTACTTC. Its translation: CAPRGTQYF.

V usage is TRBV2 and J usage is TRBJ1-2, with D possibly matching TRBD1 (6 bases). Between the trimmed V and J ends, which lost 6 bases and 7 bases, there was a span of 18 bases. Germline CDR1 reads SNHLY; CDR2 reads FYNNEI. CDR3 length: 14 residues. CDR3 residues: CASRVGGVVGGYTF. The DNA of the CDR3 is TGTGCCAGCAGAGTAGGGGGGGTAGTCGGTGGCTACACCTTC.

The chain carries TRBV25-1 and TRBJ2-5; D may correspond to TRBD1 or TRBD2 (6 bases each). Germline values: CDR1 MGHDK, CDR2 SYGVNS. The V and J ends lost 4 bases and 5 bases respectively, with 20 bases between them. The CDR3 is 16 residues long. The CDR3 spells CASSASRLLGGETQYF. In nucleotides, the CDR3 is TGTGCCAGCAGTGCCTCCAGGCTCCTAGGGGGGGAGACCCAGTACTTC. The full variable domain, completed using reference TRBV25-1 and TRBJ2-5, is EADIYQTPRYLVIGTGKKITLECSQTMGHDKMYWYQQDPGMELHLIHYSYGVNSTEKGDLSSESTVSRIRTEHFPLTLESARPSHTSQYLCASSASRLLGGETQYFGPGTRLLVL.

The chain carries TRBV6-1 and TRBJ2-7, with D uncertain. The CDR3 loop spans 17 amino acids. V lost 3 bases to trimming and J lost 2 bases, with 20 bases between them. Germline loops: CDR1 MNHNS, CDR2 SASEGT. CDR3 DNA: TGTGCCAGCAGTGACGGACGGGCGGATCGAAGGGCCTACGAGCAGTACTTC. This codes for CASSDGRADRRAYEQYF.

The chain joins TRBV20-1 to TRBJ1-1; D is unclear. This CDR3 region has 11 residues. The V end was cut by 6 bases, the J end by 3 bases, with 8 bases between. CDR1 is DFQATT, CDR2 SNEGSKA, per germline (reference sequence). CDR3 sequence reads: CSARIDTEAFF. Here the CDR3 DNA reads TGCAGTGCCAGGATCGACACTGAAGCTTTCTTT.

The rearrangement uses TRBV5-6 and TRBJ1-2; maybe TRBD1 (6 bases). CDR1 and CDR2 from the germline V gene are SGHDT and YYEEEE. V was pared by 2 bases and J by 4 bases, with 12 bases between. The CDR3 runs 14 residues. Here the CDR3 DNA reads TGTGCCAGCAGCTTTGTACAGGGACCCTATGGCTACACCTTC. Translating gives CASSFVQGPYGYTF.

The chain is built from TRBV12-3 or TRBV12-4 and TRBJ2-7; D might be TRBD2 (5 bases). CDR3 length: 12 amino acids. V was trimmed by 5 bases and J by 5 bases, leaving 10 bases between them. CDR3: CASSTPGNEQYF. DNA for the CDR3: TGTGCCAGCAGTACTCCCGGGAACGAGCAGTACTTC.

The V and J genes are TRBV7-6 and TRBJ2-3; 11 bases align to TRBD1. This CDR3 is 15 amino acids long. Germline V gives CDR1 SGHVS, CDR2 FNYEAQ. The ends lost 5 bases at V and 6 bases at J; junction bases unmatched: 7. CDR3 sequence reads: CASSQRTGGIDTQYF. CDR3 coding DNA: TGTGCCAGCAGCCAGAGGACAGGGGGCATTGATACGCAGTATTTT. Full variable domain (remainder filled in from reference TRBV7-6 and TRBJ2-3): GAGVSQSPRYKVTKRGQDVALRCDPISGHVSLYWYRQALGQGPEFLTYFNYEAQQDKSGLPNDRFSAERPEGSISTLTIQRTEQRDSAMYRCASSQRTGGIDTQYFGPGTRLTVL.

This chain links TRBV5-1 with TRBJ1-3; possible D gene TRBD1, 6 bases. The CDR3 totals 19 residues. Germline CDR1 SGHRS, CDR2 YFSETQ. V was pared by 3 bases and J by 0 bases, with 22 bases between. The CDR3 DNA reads TGCGCCAGCAGCTATCGTGGACAGCCCAATGCCGGCTCTGGAAACACCATATATTTT. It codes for CASSYRGQPNAGSGNTIYF. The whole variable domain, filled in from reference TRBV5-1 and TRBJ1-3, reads KAGVTQTPRYLIKTRGQQVTLSCSPISGHRSVSWYQQTPGQGLQFLFEYFSETQRNKGNFPGRFSGRQFSNSRSEMNVSTLELGDSALYLCASSYRGQPNAGSGNTIYFGEGSWLTVV.

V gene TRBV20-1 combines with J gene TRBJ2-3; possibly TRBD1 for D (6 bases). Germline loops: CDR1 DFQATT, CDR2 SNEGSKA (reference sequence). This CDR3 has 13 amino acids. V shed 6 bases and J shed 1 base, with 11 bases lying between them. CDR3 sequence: CSANRQGTDTQYF. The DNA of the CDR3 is TGCAGTGCAAACAGACAGGGCACAGATACGCAGTATTTT.

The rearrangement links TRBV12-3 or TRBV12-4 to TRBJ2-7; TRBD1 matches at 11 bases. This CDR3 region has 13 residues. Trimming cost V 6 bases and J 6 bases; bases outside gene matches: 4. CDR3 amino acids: CASRDRGLLEQYF. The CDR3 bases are TGTGCCAGCAGGGACAGGGGGCTCCTCGAGCAGTACTTC.

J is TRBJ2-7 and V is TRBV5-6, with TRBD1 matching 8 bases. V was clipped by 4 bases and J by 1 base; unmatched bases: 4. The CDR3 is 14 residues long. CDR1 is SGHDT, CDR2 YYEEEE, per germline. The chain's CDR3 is CASSRQGPSYEQYF. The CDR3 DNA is TGTGCCAGCAGCCGACAGGGGCCATCCTACGAGCAGTACTTC.

The CDR3 loop reads CASSGRGSLRDNEQFF. The CDR3 region has the DNA TGCGCCAGCAGCGGACGGGGCAGCCTTCGGGACAATGAGCAGTTCTTC. The gene calls are TRBV4-1 and TRBJ2-1; D tentatively fits TRBD1 or TRBD2 (5 bases each). V lost 5 bases and J 5 bases, leaving 19 bases between the germline ends. The CDR3 runs 16 residues. Germline CDR1 reads MGHRA; CDR2 reads YSYEKL.

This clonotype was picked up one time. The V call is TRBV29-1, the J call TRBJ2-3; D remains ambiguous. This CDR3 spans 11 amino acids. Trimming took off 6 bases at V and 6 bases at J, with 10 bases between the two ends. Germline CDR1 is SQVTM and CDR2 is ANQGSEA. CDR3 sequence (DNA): TGCAGCGTCGAAATAGGGGATACGCAGTATTTT. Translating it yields CSVEIGDTQYF.